This T cell receptor (beta chain) is from a study of cytomegalovirus exposure and HLA in healthy donors. Study-wide findings and caveats: Listed as cytomegalovirus-associated were 150 to 200 TCR beta chains. The authors considered a cluster of highly shared sequence variants likely to be a sequencing artifact.

As for this clone: Its target is unknown.

With 60 Vbeta and 13 Jbeta primers, the PCR was carried out. Data came from immunoSEQ multiplex PCR; TCRdb stores just in-frame clones and leaves some out. The data show around 200,000 clones, approximately 79% seen once. Per germline, CDR1 MNHEY and CDR2 SMNVEV (reference sequence). The junction had 8 bases not matched to a gene; V was cut back by 6 bases and J by 1 base. This CDR3 has 16 amino acids. The sample consisted of PBMCs. This receptor was obtained from a young woman in good health and CMV-seronegative. This chain uses TRBV27 with TRBJ1-5, with 8 bases that match TRBD1. CDR3 sequence: CASRAPGQGSNQPQHF. CDR3 in DNA: TGTGCCAGCAGAGCCCCCGGACAGGGCAGCAATCAGCCCCAGCATTTT.